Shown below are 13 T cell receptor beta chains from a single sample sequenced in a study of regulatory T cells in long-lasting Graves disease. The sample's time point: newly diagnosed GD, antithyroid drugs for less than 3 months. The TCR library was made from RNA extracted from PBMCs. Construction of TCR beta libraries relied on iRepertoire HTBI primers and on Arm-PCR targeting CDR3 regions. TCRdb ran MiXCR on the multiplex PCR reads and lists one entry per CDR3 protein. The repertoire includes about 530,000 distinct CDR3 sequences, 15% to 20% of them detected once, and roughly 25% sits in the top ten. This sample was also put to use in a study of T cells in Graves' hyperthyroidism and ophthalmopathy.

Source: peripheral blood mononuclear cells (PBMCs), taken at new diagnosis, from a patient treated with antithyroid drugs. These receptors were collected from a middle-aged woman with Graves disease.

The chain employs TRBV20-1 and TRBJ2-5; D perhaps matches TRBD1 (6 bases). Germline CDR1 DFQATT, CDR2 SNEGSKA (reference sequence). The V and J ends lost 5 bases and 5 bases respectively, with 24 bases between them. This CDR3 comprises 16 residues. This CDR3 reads CSAYIPRQPQGETQYF. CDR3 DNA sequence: TGCAGTGCTTATATACCAAGACAGCCCCAGGGGGAGACCCAGTACTTC.

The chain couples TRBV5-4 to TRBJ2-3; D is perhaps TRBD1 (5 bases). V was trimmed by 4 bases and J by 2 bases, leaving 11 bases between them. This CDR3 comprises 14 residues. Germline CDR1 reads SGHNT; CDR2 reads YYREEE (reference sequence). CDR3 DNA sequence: TGTGCCAGCAGCGCGGACACCTCCACAGATACGCAGTATTTT. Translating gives CASSADTSTDTQYF. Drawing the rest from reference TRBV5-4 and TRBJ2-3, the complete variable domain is ETGVTQSPTHLIKTRGQQVTLRCSSQSGHNTVSWYQQALGQGPQFIFQYYREEENGRGNFPPRFSGLQFPNYSSELNVNALELDDSALYLCASSADTSTDTQYFGPGTRLTVL.

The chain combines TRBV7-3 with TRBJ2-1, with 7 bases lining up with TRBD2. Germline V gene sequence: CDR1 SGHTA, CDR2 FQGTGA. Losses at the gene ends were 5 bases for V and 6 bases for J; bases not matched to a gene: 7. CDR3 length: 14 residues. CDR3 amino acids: CASSAGLTINEQFF. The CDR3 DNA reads TGTGCCAGCAGCGCGGGACTAACGATCAATGAGCAGTTCTTC.

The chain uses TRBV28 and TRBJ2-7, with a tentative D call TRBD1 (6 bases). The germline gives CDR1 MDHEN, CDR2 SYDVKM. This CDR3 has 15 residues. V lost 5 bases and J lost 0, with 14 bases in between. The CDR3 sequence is CASSTIGTSSYEQYF. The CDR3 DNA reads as TGTGCCAGCAGTACCATAGGGACAAGCTCCTACGAGCAGTACTTC. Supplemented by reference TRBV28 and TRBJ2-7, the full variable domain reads DVKVTQSSRYLVKRTGEKVFLECVQDMDHENMFWYRQDPGLGLRLIYFSYDVKMKEKGDIPEGYSVSREKKERFSLILESASTNQTSMYLCASSTIGTSSYEQYFGPGTRLTVT.

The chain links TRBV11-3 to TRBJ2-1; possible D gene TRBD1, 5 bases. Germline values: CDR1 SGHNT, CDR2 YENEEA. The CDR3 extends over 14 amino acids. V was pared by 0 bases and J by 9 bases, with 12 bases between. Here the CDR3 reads CASSLESVRGEQFF. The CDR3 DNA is TGTGCCAGCAGCTTAGAGTCTGTTAGGGGTGAGCAGTTCTTC. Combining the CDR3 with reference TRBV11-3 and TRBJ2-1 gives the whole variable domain EAGVVQSPRYKIIEKKQPVAFWCNPISGHNTLYWYLQNLGQGPELLIRYENEEAVDDSQLPKDRFSAERLKGVDSTLKIQPAELGDSAVYLCASSLESVRGEQFFGPGTRLTVL.

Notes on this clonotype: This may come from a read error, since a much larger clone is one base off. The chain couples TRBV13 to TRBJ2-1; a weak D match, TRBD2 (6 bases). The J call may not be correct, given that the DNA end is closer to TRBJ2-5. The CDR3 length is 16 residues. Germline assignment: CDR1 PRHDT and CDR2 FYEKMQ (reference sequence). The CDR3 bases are TGTGCCAGCAGCTTTTCGGAGGGCAGGATACAAGAGACCCAGTACTTC. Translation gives CASSFSEGRIQETQYF.

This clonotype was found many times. CDR3 nucleotides: TGTGCCAGCAGTTTAGGGGCGGGGTTCCCAGATACGCAGTATTTT. It translates to CASSLGAGFPDTQYF. This chain connects TRBV28 to TRBJ2-3, with a possible D match to TRBD2 (6 bases). V was trimmed by 2 bases and J by 4 bases, leaving 13 bases between them. Looked up from germline, CDR1 is MDHEN and CDR2 is SYDVKM. This CDR3 comprises 15 residues.

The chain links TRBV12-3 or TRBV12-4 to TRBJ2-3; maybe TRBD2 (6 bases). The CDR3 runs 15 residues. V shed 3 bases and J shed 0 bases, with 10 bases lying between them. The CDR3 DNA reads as TGTGCCAGCAGTTTGATAGCGGCTAGCACAGATACGCAGTATTTT. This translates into CASSLIAASTDTQYF.

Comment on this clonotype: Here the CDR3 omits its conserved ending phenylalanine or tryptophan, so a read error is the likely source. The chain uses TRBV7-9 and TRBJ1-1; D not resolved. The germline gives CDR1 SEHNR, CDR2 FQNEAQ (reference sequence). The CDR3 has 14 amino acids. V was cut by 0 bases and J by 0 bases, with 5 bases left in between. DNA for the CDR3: TGTGCCAGCAGCTTAGCGGATCTGAACACTGAAGCTTTCCTT. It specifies CASSLADLNTEAFL.

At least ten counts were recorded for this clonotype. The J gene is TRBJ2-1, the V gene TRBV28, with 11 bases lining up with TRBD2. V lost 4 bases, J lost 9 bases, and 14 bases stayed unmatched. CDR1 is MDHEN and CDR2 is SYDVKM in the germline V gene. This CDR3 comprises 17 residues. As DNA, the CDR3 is TGTGCCAGCAGTTCCCCTAGAGGTAGCGGGGGGGCGATTGAGCAGTTCTTC. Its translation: CASSSPRGSGGAIEQFF.

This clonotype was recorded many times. DNA of the CDR3: TGTGCCAGCAGCAGACAGGTTTTGGAGACCCAGTACTTC. It specifies CASSRQVLETQYF. This sequence joins TRBV12-3 or TRBV12-4 and TRBJ2-5; D is possibly TRBD1 (6 bases). The ends were cut back, 6 bases at V and 5 bases at J, with 13 bases in the middle. The CDR3 covers 13 residues.

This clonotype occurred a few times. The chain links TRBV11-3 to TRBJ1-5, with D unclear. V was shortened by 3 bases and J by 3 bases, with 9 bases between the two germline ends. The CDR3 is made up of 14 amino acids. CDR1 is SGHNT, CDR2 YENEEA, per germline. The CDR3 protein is CASSFLGTNQPQHF. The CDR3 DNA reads TGTGCCAGCAGCTTCCTGGGAACCAATCAGCCCCAGCATTTT.

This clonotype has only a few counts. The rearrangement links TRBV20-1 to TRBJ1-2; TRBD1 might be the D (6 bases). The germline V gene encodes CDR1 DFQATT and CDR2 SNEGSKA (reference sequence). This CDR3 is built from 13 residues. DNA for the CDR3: TGCAGACCCAAAATACAGGGTTTATTTGGGTACACCTTC. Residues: CRPKIQGLFGYTF.